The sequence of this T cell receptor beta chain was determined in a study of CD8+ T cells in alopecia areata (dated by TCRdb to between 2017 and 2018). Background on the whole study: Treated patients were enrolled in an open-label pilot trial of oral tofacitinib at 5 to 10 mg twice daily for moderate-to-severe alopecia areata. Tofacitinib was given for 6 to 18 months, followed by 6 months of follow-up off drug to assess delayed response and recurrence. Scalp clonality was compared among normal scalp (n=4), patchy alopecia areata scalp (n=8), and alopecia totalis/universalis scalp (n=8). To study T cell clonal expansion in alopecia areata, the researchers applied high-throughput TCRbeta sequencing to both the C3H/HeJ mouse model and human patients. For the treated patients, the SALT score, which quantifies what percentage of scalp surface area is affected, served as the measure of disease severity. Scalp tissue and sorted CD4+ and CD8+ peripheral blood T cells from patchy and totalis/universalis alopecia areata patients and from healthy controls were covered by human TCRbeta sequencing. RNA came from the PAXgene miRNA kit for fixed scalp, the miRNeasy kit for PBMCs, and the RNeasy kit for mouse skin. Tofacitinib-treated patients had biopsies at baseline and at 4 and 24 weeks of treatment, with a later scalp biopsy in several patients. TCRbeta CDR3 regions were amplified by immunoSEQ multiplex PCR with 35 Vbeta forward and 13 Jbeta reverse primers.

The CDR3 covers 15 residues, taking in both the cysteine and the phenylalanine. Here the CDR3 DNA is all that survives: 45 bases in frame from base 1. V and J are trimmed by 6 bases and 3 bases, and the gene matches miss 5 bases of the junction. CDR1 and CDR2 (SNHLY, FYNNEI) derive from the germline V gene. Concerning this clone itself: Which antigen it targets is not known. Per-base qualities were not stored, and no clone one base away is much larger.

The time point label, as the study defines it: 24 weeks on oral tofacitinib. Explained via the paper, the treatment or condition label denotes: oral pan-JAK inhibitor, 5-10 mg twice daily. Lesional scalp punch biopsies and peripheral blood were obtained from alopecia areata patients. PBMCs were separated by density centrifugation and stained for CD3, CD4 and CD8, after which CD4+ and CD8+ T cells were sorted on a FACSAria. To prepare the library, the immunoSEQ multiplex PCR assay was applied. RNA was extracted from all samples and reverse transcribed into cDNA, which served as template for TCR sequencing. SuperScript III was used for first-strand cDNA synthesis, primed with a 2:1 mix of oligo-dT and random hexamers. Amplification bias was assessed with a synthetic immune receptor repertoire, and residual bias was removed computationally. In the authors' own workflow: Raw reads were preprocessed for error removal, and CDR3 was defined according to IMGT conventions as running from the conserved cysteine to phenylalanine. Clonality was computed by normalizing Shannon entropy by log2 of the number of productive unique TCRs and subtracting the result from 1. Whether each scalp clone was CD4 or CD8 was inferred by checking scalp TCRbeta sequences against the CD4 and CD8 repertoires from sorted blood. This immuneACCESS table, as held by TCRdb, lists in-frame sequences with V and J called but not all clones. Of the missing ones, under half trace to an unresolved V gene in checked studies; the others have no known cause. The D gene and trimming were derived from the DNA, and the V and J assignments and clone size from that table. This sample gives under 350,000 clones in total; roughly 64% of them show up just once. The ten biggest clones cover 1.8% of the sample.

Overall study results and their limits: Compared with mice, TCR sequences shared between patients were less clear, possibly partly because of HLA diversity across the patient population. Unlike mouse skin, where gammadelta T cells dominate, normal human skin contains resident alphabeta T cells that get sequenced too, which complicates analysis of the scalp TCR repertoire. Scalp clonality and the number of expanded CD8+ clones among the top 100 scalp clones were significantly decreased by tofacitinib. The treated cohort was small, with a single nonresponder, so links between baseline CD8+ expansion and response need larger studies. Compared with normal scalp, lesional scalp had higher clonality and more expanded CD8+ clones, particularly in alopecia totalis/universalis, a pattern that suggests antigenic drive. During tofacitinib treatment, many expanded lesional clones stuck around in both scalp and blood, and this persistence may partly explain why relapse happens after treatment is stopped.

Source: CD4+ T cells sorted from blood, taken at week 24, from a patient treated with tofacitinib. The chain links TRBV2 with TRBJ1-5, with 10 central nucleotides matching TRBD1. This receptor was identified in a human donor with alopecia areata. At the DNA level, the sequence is TGTGCCAGCAGAGGAGGGACAGGGGACAATCAGCCCCAGCATTTT. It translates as CASRGGTGDNQPQHF.